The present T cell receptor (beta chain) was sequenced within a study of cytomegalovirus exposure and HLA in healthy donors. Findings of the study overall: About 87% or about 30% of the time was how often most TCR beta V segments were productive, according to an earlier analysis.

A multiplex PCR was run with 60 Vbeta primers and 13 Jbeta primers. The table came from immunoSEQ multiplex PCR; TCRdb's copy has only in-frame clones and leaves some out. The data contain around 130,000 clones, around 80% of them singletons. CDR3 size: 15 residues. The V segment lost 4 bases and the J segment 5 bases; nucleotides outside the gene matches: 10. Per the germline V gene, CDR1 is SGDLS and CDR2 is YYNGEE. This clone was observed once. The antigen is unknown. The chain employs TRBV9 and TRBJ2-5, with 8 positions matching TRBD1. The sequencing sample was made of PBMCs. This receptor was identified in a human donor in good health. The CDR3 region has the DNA TGTGCCAGCAGCCCCGGGACAGGAGGATACGAGACCCAGTACTTC. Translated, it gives CASSPGTGGYETQYF.